The 24 T cell receptor beta chains in this list originate from one sample, sequenced in a study of identical twins. TCRdb re-called the 5' RACE reads through MiXCR, storing one row per CDR3 protein. Among 1.5 million to 2 million distinct CDR3 sequences listed, around a third were seen once. The source material was cord blood. Receptor source: a newborn girl in good health.

CDR3 nucleotide sequence: TGTGCCGGGAAGGTGGTTGGCTACACCTTC. Its translation is CAGKVVGYTF. The chain links TRBV6-4 to TRBJ1-2; D unresolved. V was shortened by 11 bases and J by 7 bases, with 11 bases between the two germline ends. The germline CDR1 and CDR2 sequences are MRHNA and SNTAGT. The CDR3 is made up of 10 amino acids.

This chain uses TRBV11-2 with TRBJ1-4; D perhaps matches TRBD1 (5 bases). The CDR3 is 15 amino acids. Trimming pared 6 bases from V and 0 bases from J, leaving 11 bases between. Germline V gene lookup returns CDR1 SGHAT and CDR2 FQNNGV. The CDR3 DNA reads as TGTGCCAGCAGTTCGGGGGGGACAACTAATGAAAAACTGTTTTTT. Protein product: CASSSGGTTNEKLFF. The full variable domain, with the rest looked up from reference TRBV11-2 and TRBJ1-4, is EAGVAQSPRYKIIEKRQSVAFWCNPISGHATLYWYQQILGQGPKLLIQFQNNGVVDDSQLPKDRFSAERLKGVDSTLKIQPAKLEDSAVYLCASSSGGTTNEKLFFGSGTQLSVL.

The chain uses TRBV10-3 and TRBJ2-2, with TRBD2 matching 7 bases. V shed 2 bases, J shed 6 bases, and the junction held 6 bases outside the gene matches. This CDR3 spans 15 amino acids. CDR1 is ENHRY, CDR2 SYGVKD, per germline. CDR3 coding DNA: TGTGCCATCAGTGAGGCGGGAGTGGCATCCGGGGAGCTGTTTTTT. This translates into CAISEAGVASGELFF.

A few counts support this clonotype. The J gene is TRBJ2-3, the V gene TRBV20-1; a possible D gene is TRBD2 (6 bases). Trimming removed 4 bases from V and 5 bases from J, with 16 bases in between. Looked up from germline, CDR1 is DFQATT and CDR2 is SNEGSKA (reference sequence). This CDR3 is built from 14 residues. CDR3 DNA sequence: TGCAGTGCTACGGACTACAAGGGTCGAGATACGCAGTATTTT. It translates to CSATDYKGRDTQYF.

The genes are TRBV4-1 and TRBJ1-5; D is perhaps TRBD1 (5 bases). Germline CDR1 is MGHRA and CDR2 is YSYEKL. This CDR3 has 15 residues. The ends were cut back, 0 bases at V and 4 bases at J, with 10 bases in the middle. CDR3 coding DNA: TGCGCCAGCAGCCAAGAGGGACGGTCTAATCAGCCCCAGCATTTT. Translated, it gives CASSQEGRSNQPQHF.

This clonotype appeared a single time. This sequence joins TRBV7-8 and TRBJ2-1; either TRBD1 or TRBD2 may fit D (6 bases each). V was cut by 1 base and J by 12 bases, with 16 bases left in between. The germline gives CDR1 SGHVS, CDR2 FQNEAQ. This CDR3 region has 14 residues. CDR3 region: CASSLGLGGDGQFF. Written as DNA, the CDR3 is TGTGCCAGCAGCTTAGGTTTGGGGGGCGATGGGCAGTTCTTC.

The V call is TRBV20-1, the J call TRBJ1-5, with TRBD1 identical over 7 bases. Trimming at V came to 5 bases and at J to 4 bases, leaving 2 bases not matched to a gene. The CDR3 has 12 residues. Germline V gene data show CDR1 as DFQATT and CDR2 as SNEGSKA (reference sequence). The CDR3 coding sequence is TGCAGTGCTTGGACAGGTAATCAGCCCCAGCATTTT. Encoded protein: CSAWTGNQPQHF.

The chain has TRBV29-1 and TRBJ1-1; the D gene is possibly TRBD1 (6 bases). CDR3 size: 12 residues. CDR1 SQVTM and CDR2 ANQGSEA come from the germline V gene. The CDR3 loop reads CSIMRGSTEAFF. The CDR3 region has the DNA TGCAGTATCATGAGGGGGAGCACTGAAGCTTTCTTT.

This clonotype occurred many times. The rearrangement links TRBV29-1 to TRBJ2-5; D is undetermined. The germline V and J ends were trimmed by 3 bases and 5 bases, with 13 bases remaining between them. The CDR3 is 13 amino acids. Germline CDR1 reads SQVTM; CDR2 reads ANQGSEA. Here the CDR3 reads CSVEGSQQETQYF. The CDR3 nucleotides are TGCAGCGTTGAGGGCTCACAGCAGGAGACCCAGTACTTC.

The chain couples TRBV7-9 to TRBJ2-3; 8 nucleotides line up with TRBD2. Germline CDR1 reads SEHNR; CDR2 reads FQNEAQ (reference sequence). V lost 1 base to trimming and J lost 1 base; unmatched junction nucleotides: 4. CDR3 length: 16 amino acids. The CDR3 nucleotides read TGTGCCAGCAGCTTAGATGGGACTAGGGGCACAGATACGCAGTATTTT. Translated: CASSLDGTRGTDTQYF.

The table lists this clonotype with a few counts. CDR3 DNA sequence: TGCAGTGCTAGAGGGGATCTAGCGGGGCCCTACAATGAGCAGTTCTTC. It yields the protein CSARGDLAGPYNEQFF. The rearrangement links TRBV20-1 to TRBJ2-1; 9 nucleotides agree with TRBD2. Germline V gene lookup returns CDR1 DFQATT and CDR2 SNEGSKA (reference sequence). The length of the CDR3 is 16 residues. With 1 base clipped from V and 2 bases from J, the junction kept 6 bases outside the gene matches.

V gene TRBV30 combines with J gene TRBJ2-1, with 11 bases aligning to TRBD2. Germline V gene lookup returns CDR1 GTSNPN and CDR2 SVGIG (reference sequence). The J segment lost 7 bases and the V segment lost 1 base, leaving 6 bases of the junction unmatched. The CDR3 is 15 residues long. CDR3 nucleotide sequence: TGTGCCTGGAGTGGACTAGCGGGGAGATGGAATGAGCAGTTCTTC. Its protein product is CAWSGLAGRWNEQFF.

The chain carries TRBV20-1 and TRBJ1-3, with D perhaps matching TRBD1 (5 bases). Germline loops: CDR1 DFQATT, CDR2 SNEGSKA (reference sequence). The length of the CDR3 is 14 residues. The V and J ends lost 1 base and 0 bases respectively, with 7 bases between them. In DNA, the CDR3 is TGCAGTGCTAGAGGGGACCCCTCTGGAAACACCATATATTTT. Translating it yields CSARGDPSGNTIYF.

In this sample, this clonotype turned up once. With a much larger clone just one base away, this may be a read error. This chain's CDR3 is CSARSSTQDF. The DNA for the CDR3 is TGCAGTGCTAGATCTAGCACACAGGACTTC. The V and J genes are TRBV20-1 and TRBJ2-4; D possibly matches TRBD1 or TRBD2 (5 bases each). There are 10 residues in the CDR3. Germline lookup yields CDR1 DFQATT and CDR2 SNEGSKA (reference sequence).

The genes are TRBV20-1 and TRBJ1-1, with no clear D. Germline CDR1 reads DFQATT; CDR2 reads SNEGSKA (reference sequence). The CDR3 spans 15 residues. Trimming shortened V by 0 bases and J by 0 bases, and 11 bases separated the two germline ends. As DNA, the CDR3 is TGCAGTGCTAGAGATCGCCCTACTATGAACACTGAAGCTTTCTTT. It is translated as CSARDRPTMNTEAFF.

The V gene is TRBV3-1, the J gene TRBJ2-5; the D is unclear. The CDR3 contains 13 residues. Trimming removed 4 bases at V and 6 bases at J, with 12 bases between. Germline CDR1 is LGHDT and CDR2 is YNNKEL (reference sequence). CDR3 amino acids: CASSRDQSKTQYF. The CDR3 DNA follows: TGTGCCAGCAGCCGCGACCAATCTAAGACCCAGTACTTC.

This clonotype was counted a few times. The V and J genes are TRBV13 and TRBJ1-2; no firm D call. The V and J ends lost 6 bases and 4 bases respectively, with 18 bases between them. CDR1 and CDR2 from the germline V gene are PRHDT and FYEKMQ (reference sequence). This CDR3 region has 15 residues. The CDR3 reads CASSSITKALYGYTF. In DNA form, the CDR3 reads TGTGCCAGCAGTTCAATCACCAAGGCCCTCTATGGCTACACCTTC.

This chain uses TRBV13 with TRBJ2-4; 12 bases are a match to TRBD2. V dropped 4 bases and J dropped 1; count of bases not matched to a gene: 8. This CDR3 is 18 amino acids long. Per germline, CDR1 PRHDT and CDR2 FYEKMQ (reference sequence). The DNA for the CDR3 is TGTGCCAGCAGCTCTGCTAGCGGGAGGGCCCGGGCCAAAAACATTCAGTACTTC. Protein sequence: CASSSASGRARAKNIQYF.

This clonotype was picked up a small number of times. The chain has TRBV5-1 and TRBJ2-1, with 9 bases lining up with TRBD2. There are 16 residues in the CDR3. Germline V lookup: CDR1 SGHRS, CDR2 YFSETQ. V gave up 1 base and J gave up 8 bases; unmatched junction bases: 10. The CDR3 protein is CASSLYAGGSFDEQFF. The CDR3 region has the DNA TGCGCCAGCAGCTTGTATGCGGGGGGGTCGTTCGATGAGCAGTTCTTC.

The chain couples TRBV25-1 to TRBJ2-4; the D gene is possibly TRBD2 (7 bases). CDR3 length: 17 residues. Germline CDR1 reads MGHDK; CDR2 reads SYGVNS. Trimming took off 6 bases at V and 3 bases at J, with 21 bases between the two ends. CDR3 in amino acids: CASRNEGGTGDKNIQYF. CDR3 nucleotide sequence: TGTGCCAGCAGGAACGAGGGGGGGACTGGGGACAAAAACATTCAGTACTTC.

The V and J genes are TRBV30 and TRBJ2-3; D is possibly TRBD2 (5 bases). The CDR3 runs 11 residues. The germline V gene encodes CDR1 GTSNPN and CDR2 SVGIG (reference sequence). Trimming left V 6 bases short and J 6 bases short, with 10 bases between. The CDR3 DNA reads as TGTGCCTGTACGGGCGGGGATACGCAGTATTTT. Encoded protein: CACTGGDTQYF.

This clonotype was seen ten or more times. The V and J genes are TRBV6-5 and TRBJ1-4; D is perhaps TRBD1 (6 bases). This CDR3 comprises 15 residues. Trimming took 0 bases from V and 1 from J, leaving 6 bases between them. Germline loops: CDR1 MNHEY, CDR2 SVGAGI. CDR3 region: CASSYSGGTNEKLFF. In nucleotides, the CDR3 is TGTGCCAGCAGTTACTCAGGGGGAACTAATGAAAAACTGTTTTTT.

This chain uses TRBV20-1 with TRBJ1-5; no definite D call. V lost 3 bases and J lost 0, with 9 bases in between. This CDR3 has 14 residues. Germline loops: CDR1 DFQATT, CDR2 SNEGSKA (reference sequence). The CDR3 loop is CSARRHNSNQPQHF. CDR3 bases: TGCAGTGCTAGGAGGCATAATAGCAATCAGCCCCAGCATTTT.

This clonotype was observed at least ten times. The CDR3 here is CASSGLVDTQYF. In DNA form, the CDR3 reads TGCGCCAGCAGCGGTCTGGTGGATACGCAGTATTTT. The genes are TRBV5-1 and TRBJ2-3, with unresolved D. Germline V CDR1 and CDR2: SGHRS, YFSETQ. V was shortened by 4 bases and J by 6 bases, with 9 bases between the two germline ends. The CDR3 is 12 residues long.